One sample yielded the 10 T cell receptor beta chains listed below, sequenced in a study of Graves' ophthalmopathy and Graves' hyperthyroidism. CDR3 regions of TCR beta were amplified from RNA transcripts. A first-round RT-PCR used HTBI primers, followed by a second-round multiplex PCR. Each CDR3 protein is one row after TCRdb ran MiXCR on the multiplex PCR reads. Of a few hundred thousand distinct CDR3 sequences listed, approximately 18% were seen once; the top ten hold roughly 2.6%. Material for sequencing was peripheral blood. All receptors come from an adult woman with stable Graves' hyperthyroidism.

In its sample, this clonotype was seen many times. The gene calls are TRBV4-3 and TRBJ1-2; a possible D gene is TRBD1 (6 bases). Trimming stripped 2 bases from V and 7 bases from J, with 8 bases between. This CDR3 is built from 12 residues. Germline V gene data show CDR1 as LGHNA and CDR2 as YSLEER. CDR3 sequence (DNA): TGCGCCAGCAGCCAAACAGGGTTTGGCTACACCTTC. It codes for CASSQTGFGYTF.

This clonotype was observed many times. The V call is TRBV6-1, the J call TRBJ2-4; D is undetermined. With 6 bases removed from V and 0 bases from J, the gap between germline ends came to 6 bases. This CDR3 region has 13 residues. Germline V gene sequence: CDR1 MNHNS, CDR2 SASEGT. CDR3 in DNA: TGTGCCAGCAGAAAAGAAGCCAAAAACATTCAGTACTTC. The encoded protein is CASRKEAKNIQYF.

Notes on this clonotype: A single base separates this from a much larger clone, so it may be a read error. The chain recombines TRBV20-1 with TRBJ2-7; no definite D call. Germline V gene sequence: CDR1 DFQATT, CDR2 SNEGSKA (reference sequence). The CDR3 is 10 residues long. The CDR3 spells CSAPIRELYF. The CDR3 DNA reads TGCAGTGCTCCCATACGAGAGCTGTACTTC.

This clonotype appeared a few times. The chain has TRBV18 and TRBJ2-5, with D perhaps TRBD1 or TRBD2 (5 bases each). CDR3 size: 16 residues. Germline V gene sequence: CDR1 KGHSH, CDR2 LQKENI. Trimming stripped 0 bases from V and 2 bases from J, with 13 bases between. The CDR3 DNA sequence: TGTGCCAGCTCACCACCGTCCCTGGGGGTACAAGAGACCCAGTACTTC. Its translation: CASSPPSLGVQETQYF.

The V call is TRBV4-3, the J call TRBJ1-2; 7 nucleotides agree with TRBD1. Trimming took 0 bases from V and 4 from J; bases not matched to a gene: 11. Germline-derived CDR1 and CDR2 are LGHNA and YSLEER. The CDR3 extends over 17 amino acids. CDR3 amino acids: CASSQDWVRGPGYGYTF. The CDR3 DNA is TGCGCCAGCAGCCAAGATTGGGTGAGGGGGCCAGGCTATGGCTACACCTTC.

This clonotype was recorded at least ten times. The CDR3 is CASSEYGNYEQYF. The CDR3 DNA follows: TGTGCCAGCAGTGAATACGGGAACTACGAGCAGTACTTC. V usage is TRBV2 and J usage is TRBJ2-7; a possible D gene is TRBD2 (5 bases). Germline V lookup: CDR1 SNHLY, CDR2 FYNNEI. The V end lost 2 bases, the J end lost 3 bases, and 8 bases lay between the germline ends. The CDR3 covers 13 residues. The full variable domain, completed using reference TRBV2 and TRBJ2-7, is EPEVTQTPSHQVTQMGQEVILRCVPISNHLYFYWYRQILGQKVEFLVSFYNNEISEKSEIFDDQFSVERPDGSNFTLKIRSTKLEDSAMYFCASSEYGNYEQYFGPGTRLTVT.

There are many counts of this clonotype. The gene calls are TRBV19 and TRBJ2-7; D is possibly TRBD2 (6 bases). The CDR3 runs 13 residues. The V gene lost 4 bases and the J gene lost 4 bases, with 11 bases spanning the gap. Germline assignment: CDR1 LNHDA and CDR2 SQIVND (reference sequence). The CDR3 DNA is TGTGCCAGTAGTAACCTCGGGAGTTACGAGCAGTACTTC. Protein: CASSNLGSYEQYF.

V and J are TRBV4-3 and TRBJ2-7; D gene uncertain. This CDR3 contains 14 residues. Germline CDR1 is LGHNA and CDR2 is YSLEER. V shed 3 bases and J shed 7 bases, with 16 bases lying between them. The CDR3 loop reads CASSQLTGLREQYF. The CDR3 DNA sequence: TGCGCCAGCAGCCAGTTAACTGGTCTTCGGGAGCAGTACTTC.

The table lists this clonotype with many counts. J is TRBJ1-5 and V is TRBV28; D gene ambiguous. CDR3 length: 15 amino acids. Germline V gene data show CDR1 as MDHEN and CDR2 as SYDVKM. Trimming left V 4 bases short and J 1 base short, with 11 bases between. The CDR3 protein is CASSSPVRSNQPQHF. CDR3 sequence (DNA): TGTGCCAGCAGTTCTCCCGTCAGGAGCAATCAGCCCCAGCATTTT.

This clonotype has at least ten counts. The chain recombines TRBV30 with TRBJ2-6, with unresolved D. V lost 4 bases, J lost 1 base, and 14 bases lay in between. The CDR3 has 16 residues. Germline CDR1 reads GTSNPN; CDR2 reads SVGIG (reference sequence). The CDR3 loop reads CAWNAPYGSGANVLTF. DNA of the CDR3: TGTGCCTGGAACGCACCTTACGGGTCTGGGGCCAACGTCCTGACTTTC.